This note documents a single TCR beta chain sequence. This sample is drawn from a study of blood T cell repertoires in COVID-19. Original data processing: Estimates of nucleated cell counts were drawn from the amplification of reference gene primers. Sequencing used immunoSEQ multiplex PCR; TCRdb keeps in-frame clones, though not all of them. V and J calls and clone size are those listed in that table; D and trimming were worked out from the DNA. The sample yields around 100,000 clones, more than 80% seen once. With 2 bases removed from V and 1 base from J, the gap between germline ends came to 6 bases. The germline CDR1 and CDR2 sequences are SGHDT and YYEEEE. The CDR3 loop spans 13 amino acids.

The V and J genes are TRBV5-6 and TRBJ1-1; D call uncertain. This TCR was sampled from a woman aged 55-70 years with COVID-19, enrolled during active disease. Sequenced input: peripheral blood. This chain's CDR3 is CASSFGGNTEAFF. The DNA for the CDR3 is TGTGCCAGCAGCTTTGGCGGGAACACTGAAGCTTTCTTT.